This TCR beta chain was captured in a study of monozygotic twins with inflammatory bowel disease. Study-level points and caveats: For repertoire similarity, concordant twins did not differ from discordant twins, possibly because power was limited. Subtypes among T cells remained indistinguishable. Patients received differing immunosuppressive treatments, which may have added variability to their repertoires.

A note on this clonotype: The antigen is undetermined.

CDR1 and CDR2 from the germline V gene are LGHNA and YSLEER. CDR3 length equals 16 residues. The UMIs carried a 6-nucleotide sample barcode, and they were added by template switching. TCRdb re-called the 5' RACE reads and shows each CDR3 protein once, DNA omitted. The sample has 420,000 or so distinct CDR3 sequences; the top ten hold 2.4%. The receptor was derived from a human donor with ulcerative colitis or Crohn's disease, or a healthy co-twin of an affected twin (not recorded which). The specimen sequenced was blood. The chain is built from TRBV4-3 and TRBJ2-7; TCRdb's D call of TRBD1 is untestable without DNA. CDR3 loop: CASSQEAQGLGYEQYF.